These 20 T cell receptor beta chains came from one sample sequenced in a study of blood T cells in healthy people across ages. Sample-barcoded 5' priming and a J-beta primer mix drove a second PCR of roughly 6 to 12 cycles. TCRdb itself ran the 5' RACE reads through MiXCR, one entry per CDR3 protein. Among 850,000 to 1,300,000 distinct CDR3 sequences listed, less than 50% were seen once. The material sequenced was blood. These TCRs come from an older woman in good health.

The rearrangement links TRBV24-1 to TRBJ1-1; TRBD1 matches at 8 bases. CDR1 and CDR2 (germline): KGHDR, SFDVKD. The length of the CDR3 is 14 residues. V dropped 8 bases and J dropped 5; count of bases not matched to a gene: 9. The CDR3 here is CATMKTGEVTEAFF. CDR3 nucleotides: TGTGCCACCATGAAGACAGGGGAGGTTACTGAAGCTTTCTTT.

The V call is TRBV29-1, the J call TRBJ1-5; 9 bases align to TRBD1. The ends lost 5 bases at V and 2 bases at J; junction bases unmatched: 4. The CDR3 sequence is 14 residues long. Germline V gene lookup returns CDR1 SQVTM and CDR2 ANQGSEA. The CDR3 region is CSVSDRGGNQPQHF. The CDR3 nucleotides read TGCAGCGTTTCAGACAGGGGGGGCAATCAGCCCCAGCATTTT.

This sequence joins TRBV28 and TRBJ2-1; the D is unclear. The CDR3 runs 13 residues. V lost 5 bases, J lost 6 bases, and 11 bases lay in between. Germline CDR1 reads MDHEN; CDR2 reads SYDVKM. The CDR3 loop reads CASSRAVANEQFF. In DNA form, the CDR3 reads TGTGCCAGCAGTCGGGCAGTGGCCAATGAGCAGTTCTTC.

Only a few counts were recorded for this clonotype. The J gene is TRBJ2-5, the V gene TRBV9; tentative D call: TRBD1 (5 bases). The length of the CDR3 is 15 residues. V lost 0 bases and J lost 5, with 14 bases in between. Germline loops: CDR1 SGDLS, CDR2 YYNGEE. The CDR3 DNA reads TGTGCCAGCAGCGTAGCCGGCGACAGTTTCGAGACCCAGTACTTC. This codes for CASSVAGDSFETQYF. Complete variable domain (other parts from reference TRBV9 and TRBJ2-5): DSGVTQTPKHLITATGQRVTLRCSPRSGDLSVYWYQQSLDQGLQFLIQYYNGEERAKGNILERFSAQQFPDLHSELNLSSLELGDSALYFCASSVAGDSFETQYFGPGTRLLVL.

This chain links TRBV29-1 with TRBJ2-1; the match to TRBD2 covers 10 bases. The DNA end is more similar to TRBJ2-7, so the J call may be wrong. Per germline, CDR1 SQVTM and CDR2 ANQGSEA. The CDR3 extends over 17 amino acids. This chain's CDR3 is CSVEGLAGLKSYNEQYF. The CDR3 nucleotides are TGCAGCGTTGAAGGACTAGCGGGCCTTAAGTCCTACAATGAGCAGTACTTC.

A few counts support this clonotype. The V and J genes are TRBV27 and TRBJ2-7; D call uncertain. V lost 6 bases and J 5 bases, leaving 17 bases between the germline ends. The CDR3 has 14 residues. In germline, CDR1 is MNHEY, CDR2 SMNVEV (reference sequence). CDR3 amino acids: CASRRIETPNEQYF. The CDR3 DNA sequence: TGTGCCAGCAGAAGAATAGAAACGCCGAACGAGCAGTACTTC.

The rearrangement joins TRBV5-1 to TRBJ1-6, with D possibly matching TRBD1 (5 bases). The length of the CDR3 is 15 residues. Trimming left V 0 bases short and J 8 bases short, with 12 bases between. The germline V gene has CDR1 SGHRS and CDR2 YFSETQ. CDR3 nucleotide sequence: TGCGCCAGCAGCTTGGGGCTGGGGACGGATTCACCCCTCCACTTT. Translation gives CASSLGLGTDSPLHF.

The chain uses TRBV11-2 and TRBJ2-5; 9 bases fit TRBD1. Germline V lookup: CDR1 SGHAT, CDR2 FQNNGV. The CDR3 has 15 residues. V was pared by 5 bases and J by 4 bases, with 8 bases of the junction left unmatched. The CDR3 DNA sequence: TGTGCCAGCAGCCTTAGGACAGGGGAGGGAGAGACCCAGTACTTC. Protein sequence: CASSLRTGEGETQYF.

This clonotype was counted only a few times. V and J are TRBV12-3 or TRBV12-4 and TRBJ2-1; D ambiguous. Trimming removed 3 bases at V and 0 bases at J, with 12 bases between. The CDR3 length is 16 residues. The CDR3 DNA reads TGTGCCAGCAGTTTTTGGCTAGACGGCTCCTACAATGAGCAGTTCTTC. Translating gives CASSFWLDGSYNEQFF.

This clonotype has a handful of counts. This chain connects TRBV6-5 to TRBJ2-5, with 12 nucleotides matching TRBD2. Near its end, the DNA agrees better with TRBJ2-7, so the J call may be wrong. This CDR3 has 15 residues. The germline V gene has CDR1 MNHEY and CDR2 SVGAGI. The CDR3 DNA sequence: TGTGCCAGCAGCGCCTGGGGACTAGCGGGCTACGAGCAGTACTTC. Amino acid sequence: CASSAWGLAGYEQYF.

The sample holds a few counts of this clonotype. This sequence joins TRBV11-2 and TRBJ2-7, with TRBD2 matching 11 bases. The CDR3 extends over 15 amino acids. Trimming took 0 bases from V and 5 from J; bases not matched to a gene: 3. Germline assignment: CDR1 SGHAT and CDR2 FQNNGV. The CDR3 is CASSLERLAGNEQYF. CDR3 DNA sequence: TGTGCCAGCAGCTTAGAGCGACTAGCGGGAAACGAGCAGTACTTC.

Only a few counts were recorded for this clonotype. The CDR3 nucleotides read TGTGCCAGCAAGGGGGGACAGGGTAACTACGAGCAGTACTTC. Amino acid sequence: CASKGGQGNYEQYF. This chain links TRBV2 with TRBJ2-7, with 9 bases matching TRBD1. This CDR3 has 14 amino acids. CDR1 and CDR2 from the germline V gene are SNHLY and FYNNEI. Germline trimming cut 7 bases from V and 3 bases from J; bases unmatched to any gene: 7.

V and J are TRBV6-5 and TRBJ2-7; D gene uncertain. The CDR3 contains 15 residues. CDR1 MNHEY and CDR2 SVGAGI come from the germline V gene. V was shortened by 2 bases and J by 0 bases, with 11 bases between the two germline ends. The CDR3 DNA reads as TGTGCCAGCAGTTACGCCGGGTTACCCTCCTACGAGCAGTACTTC. It is translated as CASSYAGLPSYEQYF.

This clonotype was recorded only once. The chain employs TRBV7-9 and TRBJ1-5; D is unresolved. The CDR3 runs 15 residues. The V gene's germline CDR1 is SEHNR and CDR2 FQNEAQ (reference sequence). V was pared by 0 bases and J by 3 bases, with 9 bases between. CDR3 protein: CASSLAGGHNQPQHF. Written as DNA, the CDR3 is TGTGCCAGCAGCTTAGCGGGCGGTCACAATCAGCCCCAGCATTTT. Looking up the rest from reference TRBV7-9 and TRBJ1-5 gives the full variable domain: DTGVSQNPRHKITKRGQNVTFRCDPISEHNRLYWYRQTLGQGPEFLTYFQNEAQLEKSRLLSDRFSAERPKGSFSTLEIQRTEQGDSAMYLCASSLAGGHNQPQHFGDGTRLSIL.

In its sample, this clonotype was seen a few times. The rearrangement joins TRBV9 to TRBJ1-2; no clear D. The V gene's germline CDR1 is SGDLS and CDR2 YYNGEE. V was shortened by 5 bases and J by 4 bases, with 6 bases between the two germline ends. The CDR3 consists of 11 residues. The CDR3 sequence is CASRGIYGYTF. The DNA for the CDR3 is TGTGCCAGCAGGGGGATCTATGGCTACACCTTC.

This clonotype was counted between two and nine times. This chain joins TRBV11-2 and TRBJ2-1; D uncertain. The length of the CDR3 is 13 residues. The germline V gene has CDR1 SGHAT and CDR2 FQNNGV. Trimming pared 5 bases from V and 6 bases from J, leaving 11 bases between. The CDR3 DNA is TGTGCCAGCAGCGCAGAAGCCTCCAATGAGCAGTTCTTC. Translating gives CASSAEASNEQFF.

This clonotype was seen many times. The rearrangement uses TRBV6-6 and TRBJ2-1; possibly TRBD2 for D (6 bases). The germline V gene encodes CDR1 MNHNY and CDR2 SVGAGI (reference sequence). The CDR3 is made up of 16 amino acids. Trimming cost V 8 bases and J 8 bases, with 25 bases left between them. CDR3 bases: TGTGCCAGCGACGACCGACTAGTCAGACCTCGAGATGAGCAGTTCTTC. The encoded protein is CASDDRLVRPRDEQFF.

This clonotype was counted a few times. This chain joins TRBV7-9 and TRBJ1-1, with 7 bases identical to TRBD1. CDR3 length: 15 amino acids. Germline V gene data show CDR1 as SEHNR and CDR2 as FQNEAQ (reference sequence). V shed 5 bases and J 4 bases; nucleotides not matched to a gene: 10. The CDR3 sequence is CASSLSTGLSTEAFF. CDR3 nucleotide sequence: TGTGCCAGCAGCCTCTCGACAGGGCTGAGCACTGAAGCTTTCTTT.

This clonotype is a singleton in its sample. The chain links TRBV6-5 to TRBJ1-2; D uncertain. In germline, CDR1 is MNHEY, CDR2 SVGAGI. Deletions cut 4 bases from V and 8 bases from J, with 17 bases between. CDR3 size: 14 residues. CDR3 in amino acids: CASSSTREADGYTF. The DNA of the CDR3 is TGTGCCAGCAGTTCGACCCGGGAGGCGGACGGCTACACCTTC.

This clonotype was picked up a small number of times. This chain connects TRBV5-5 to TRBJ2-7; no reliable D call. The CDR3 length is 15 residues. Trimming removed 1 base from V and 3 bases from J, with 14 bases in between. CDR1 and CDR2 (germline): SGHKS, YYEKEE (reference sequence). In DNA form, the CDR3 reads TGTGCCAGCAGCTTGTTGAAGGAGTCGGTCTACGAGCAGTACTTC. Amino acid sequence: CASSLLKESVYEQYF.